This T cell receptor beta chain was sequenced during a study of response to subunit inactivated influenza vaccine. As concerns this clonotype: What it binds is not known.

Findings of the study overall: Each seasonal influenza vaccination, the authors suggested, recruits few new T cells.

The CDR3 covers 17 residues. Germline loops: CDR1 SGHTA, CDR2 FQGNSA. V shed 2 bases and J 7 bases; nucleotides not matched to a gene: 12. TCRdb re-derived calls from the RT-PCR reads in MiXCR, one entry per CDR3 protein. The sample yields under 950,000 distinct CDR3 sequences, less than 25% seen once. Sequenced here: PBMCs from blood, sampled roughly 5 days after vaccination. The genes are TRBV7-2 and TRBJ2-1; 9 bases are a match to TRBD2. The receptor was isolated from a man aged 50-60 years who received an inactivated influenza vaccine. The CDR3 bases are TGTGCCAGCAGCTTATCCTTTCTGGGGCGGGAGGGGAATGAGCAGTTCTTC. Protein product: CASSLSFLGREGNEQFF.